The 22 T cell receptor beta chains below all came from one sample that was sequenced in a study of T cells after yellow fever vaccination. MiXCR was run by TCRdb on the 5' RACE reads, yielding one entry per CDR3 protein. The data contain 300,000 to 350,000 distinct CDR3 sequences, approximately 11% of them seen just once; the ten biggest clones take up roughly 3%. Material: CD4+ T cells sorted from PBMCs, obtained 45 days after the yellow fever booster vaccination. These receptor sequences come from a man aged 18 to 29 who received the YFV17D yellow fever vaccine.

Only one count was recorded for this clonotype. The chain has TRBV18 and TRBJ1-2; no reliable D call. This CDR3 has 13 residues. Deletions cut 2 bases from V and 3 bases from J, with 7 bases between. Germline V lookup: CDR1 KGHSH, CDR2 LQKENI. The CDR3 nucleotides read TGTGCCAGCTCACCAGACGGGGACTATGGCTACACCTTC. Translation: CASSPDGDYGYTF.

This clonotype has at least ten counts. The CDR3 region is CASSLGGSYEQYV. For the CDR3, the DNA is TGTGCCAGCAGCTTGGGCGGCTCCTACGAGCAGTACGTC. V and J are TRBV27 and TRBJ2-7; D not resolved. V was pared by 6 bases and J by 0 bases, with 9 bases between. The CDR3 runs 13 residues. Germline V gene lookup returns CDR1 MNHEY and CDR2 SMNVEV (reference sequence).

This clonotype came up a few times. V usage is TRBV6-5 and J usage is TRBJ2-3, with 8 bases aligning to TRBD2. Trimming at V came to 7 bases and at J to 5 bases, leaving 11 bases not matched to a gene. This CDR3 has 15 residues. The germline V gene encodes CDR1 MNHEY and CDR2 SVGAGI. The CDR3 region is CASTRPGGGQDTQYF. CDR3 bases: TGTGCCAGCACCCGCCCGGGGGGGGGCCAAGATACGCAGTATTTT.

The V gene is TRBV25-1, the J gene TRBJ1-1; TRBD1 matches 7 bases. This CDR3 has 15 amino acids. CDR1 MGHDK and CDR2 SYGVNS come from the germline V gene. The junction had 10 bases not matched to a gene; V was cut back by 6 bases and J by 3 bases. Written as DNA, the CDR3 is TGTGCCAGCAGGGGACAGTCTGGGGGTCACACTGAAGCTTTCTTT. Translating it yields CASRGQSGGHTEAFF.

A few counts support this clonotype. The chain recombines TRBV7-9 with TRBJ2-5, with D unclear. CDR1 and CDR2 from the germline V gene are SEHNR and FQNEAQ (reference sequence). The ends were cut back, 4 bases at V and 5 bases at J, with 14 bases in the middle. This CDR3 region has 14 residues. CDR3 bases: TGTGCCAGCAGCTCCGCCACCTTGACGGAGACCCAGTACTTC. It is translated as CASSSATLTETQYF. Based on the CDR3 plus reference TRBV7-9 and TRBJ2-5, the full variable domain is DTGVSQNPRHKITKRGQNVTFRCDPISEHNRLYWYRQTLGQGPEFLTYFQNEAQLEKSRLLSDRFSAERPKGSFSTLEIQRTEQGDSAMYLCASSSATLTETQYFGPGTRLLVL.

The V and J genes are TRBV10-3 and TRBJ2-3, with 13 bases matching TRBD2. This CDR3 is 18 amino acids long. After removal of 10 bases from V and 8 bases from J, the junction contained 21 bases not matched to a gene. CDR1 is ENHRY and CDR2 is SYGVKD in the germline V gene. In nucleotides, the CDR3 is TGTGCCACCCAGGGCACTAGCGGGGGGGAAAGTCCAGGAGTTACGCAGTATTTT. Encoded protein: CATQGTSGGESPGVTQYF.

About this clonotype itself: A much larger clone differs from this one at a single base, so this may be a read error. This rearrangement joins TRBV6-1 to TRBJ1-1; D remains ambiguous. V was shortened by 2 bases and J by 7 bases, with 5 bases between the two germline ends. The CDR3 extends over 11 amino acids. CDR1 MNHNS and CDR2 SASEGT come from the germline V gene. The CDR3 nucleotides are TGTGCCAGCAGTGAATGGGGTGAAGCTTTCTTT. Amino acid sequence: CASSEWGEAFF.

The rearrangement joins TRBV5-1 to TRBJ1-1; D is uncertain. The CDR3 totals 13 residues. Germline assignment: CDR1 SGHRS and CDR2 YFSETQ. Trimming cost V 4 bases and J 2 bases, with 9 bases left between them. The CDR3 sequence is CASSPGSNTEAFF. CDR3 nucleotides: TGCGCCAGCAGCCCCGGGTCCAACACTGAAGCTTTCTTT. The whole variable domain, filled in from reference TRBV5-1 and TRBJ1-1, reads KAGVTQTPRYLIKTRGQQVTLSCSPISGHRSVSWYQQTPGQGLQFLFEYFSETQRNKGNFPGRFSGRQFSNSRSEMNVSTLELGDSALYLCASSPGSNTEAFFGQGTRLTVV.

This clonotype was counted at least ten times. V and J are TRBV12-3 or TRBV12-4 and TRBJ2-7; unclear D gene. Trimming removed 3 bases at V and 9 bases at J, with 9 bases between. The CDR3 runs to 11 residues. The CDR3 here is CASSLSAVQYF. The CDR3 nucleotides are TGTGCCAGCAGTTTGTCCGCGGTGCAGTACTTC.

The CDR3 spells CASSAQNTIYF. The CDR3 DNA sequence: TGTGCCAGCAGCGCACAAAACACCATATATTTT. The genes are TRBV9 and TRBJ1-3; D is ambiguous. CDR3 length equals 11 residues. Germline V gene data show CDR1 as SGDLS and CDR2 as YYNGEE. The V end lost 3 bases, the J end lost 6 bases, and 4 bases lay between the germline ends.

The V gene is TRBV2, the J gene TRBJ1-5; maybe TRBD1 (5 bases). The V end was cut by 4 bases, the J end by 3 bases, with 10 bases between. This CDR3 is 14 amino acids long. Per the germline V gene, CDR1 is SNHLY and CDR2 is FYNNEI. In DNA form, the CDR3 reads TGTGCCAGCAGTGCCAGGGCCATCAATCAGCCCCAGCATTTT. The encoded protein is CASSARAINQPQHF.

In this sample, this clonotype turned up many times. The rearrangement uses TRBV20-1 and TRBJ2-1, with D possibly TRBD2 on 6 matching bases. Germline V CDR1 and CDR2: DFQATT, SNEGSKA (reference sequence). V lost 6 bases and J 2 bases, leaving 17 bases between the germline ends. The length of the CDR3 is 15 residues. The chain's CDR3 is CSATFGGAPYNEQFF. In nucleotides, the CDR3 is TGCAGTGCAACTTTCGGGGGAGCCCCCTACAATGAGCAGTTCTTC.

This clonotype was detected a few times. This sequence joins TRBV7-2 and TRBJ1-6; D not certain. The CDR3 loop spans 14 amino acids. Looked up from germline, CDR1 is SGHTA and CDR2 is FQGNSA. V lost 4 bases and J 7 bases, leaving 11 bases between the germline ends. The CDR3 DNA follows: TGTGCCAGCAGCTCGCTGGGCAGGAATTCACCCCTCCACTTT. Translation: CASSSLGRNSPLHF.

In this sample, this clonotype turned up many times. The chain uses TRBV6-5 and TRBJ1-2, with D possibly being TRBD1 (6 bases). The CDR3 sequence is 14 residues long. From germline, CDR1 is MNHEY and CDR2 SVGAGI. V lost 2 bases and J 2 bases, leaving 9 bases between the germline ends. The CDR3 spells CASSYGGQNYGYTF. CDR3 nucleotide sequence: TGTGCCAGCAGTTACGGGGGGCAGAACTATGGCTACACCTTC.

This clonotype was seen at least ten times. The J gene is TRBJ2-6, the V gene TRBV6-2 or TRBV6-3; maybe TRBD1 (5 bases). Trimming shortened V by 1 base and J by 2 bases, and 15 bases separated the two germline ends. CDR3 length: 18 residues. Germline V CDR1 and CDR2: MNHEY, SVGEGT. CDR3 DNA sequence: TGTGCCAGCAGTTACTTCAGGGTGCTGAGGCCTGGGGCCAACGTCCTGACTTTC. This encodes CASSYFRVLRPGANVLTF.

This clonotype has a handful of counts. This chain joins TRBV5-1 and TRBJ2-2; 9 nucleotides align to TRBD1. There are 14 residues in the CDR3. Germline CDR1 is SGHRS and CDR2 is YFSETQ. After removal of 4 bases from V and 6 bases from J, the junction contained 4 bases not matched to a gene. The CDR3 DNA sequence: TGCGCCAGCAGCATCCGGGACAGGGCCGGGGAGCTGTTTTTT. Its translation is CASSIRDRAGELFF.

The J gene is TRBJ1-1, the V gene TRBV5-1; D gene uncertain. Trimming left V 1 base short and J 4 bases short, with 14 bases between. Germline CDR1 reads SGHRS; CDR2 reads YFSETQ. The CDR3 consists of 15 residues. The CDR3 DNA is TGCGCCAGCAGCTTGACATTCGTGGAGGGCACTGAAGCTTTCTTT. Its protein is CASSLTFVEGTEAFF. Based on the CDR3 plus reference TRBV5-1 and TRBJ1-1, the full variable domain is KAGVTQTPRYLIKTRGQQVTLSCSPISGHRSVSWYQQTPGQGLQFLFEYFSETQRNKGNFPGRFSGRQFSNSRSEMNVSTLELGDSALYLCASSLTFVEGTEAFFGQGTRLTVV.

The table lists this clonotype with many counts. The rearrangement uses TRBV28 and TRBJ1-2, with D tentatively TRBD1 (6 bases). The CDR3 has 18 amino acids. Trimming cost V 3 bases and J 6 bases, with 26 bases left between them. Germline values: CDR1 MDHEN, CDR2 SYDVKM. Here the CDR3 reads CASSFGDWTVAHGHGYTF. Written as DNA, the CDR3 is TGTGCCAGCAGTTTTGGGGATTGGACAGTCGCACACGGACATGGCTACACCTTC.

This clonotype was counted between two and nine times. The CDR3 here is CASSYRALRDYGYTF. As DNA, the CDR3 is TGTGCCAGCAGTTACAGGGCCCTCAGGGACTATGGCTACACCTTC. The gene calls are TRBV6-2 or TRBV6-3 and TRBJ1-2; maybe TRBD1 (5 bases). V shed 2 bases and J shed 3 bases, with 13 bases lying between them. The CDR3 spans 15 residues. Looked up from germline, CDR1 is MNHEY and CDR2 is SVGEGT.

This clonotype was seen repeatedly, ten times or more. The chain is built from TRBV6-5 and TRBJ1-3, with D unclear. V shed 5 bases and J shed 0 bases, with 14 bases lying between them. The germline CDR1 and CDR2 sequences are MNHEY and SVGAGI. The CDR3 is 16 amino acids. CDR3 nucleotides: TGTGCCAGCAGTGCCGGAGGTGGGAACTCTGGAAACACCATATATTTT. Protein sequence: CASSAGGGNSGNTIYF.

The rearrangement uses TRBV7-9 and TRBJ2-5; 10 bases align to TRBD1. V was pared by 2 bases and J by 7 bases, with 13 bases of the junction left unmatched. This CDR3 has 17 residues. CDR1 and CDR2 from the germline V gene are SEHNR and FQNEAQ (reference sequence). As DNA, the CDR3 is TGTGCCAGCAGCTTACCTCGGACAGGGGGGTCACGGGGGACCCAGTACTTC. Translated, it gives CASSLPRTGGSRGTQYF.

The CDR3 loop is CSAESRGMETQYF. In nucleotides, the CDR3 is TGCAGTGCTGAGTCCAGGGGGATGGAGACCCAGTACTTC. The chain couples TRBV20-1 to TRBJ2-5; 7 nucleotides match TRBD1. The CDR3 runs to 13 residues. Germline CDR1 DFQATT, CDR2 SNEGSKA (reference sequence). The V segment lost 5 bases and the J segment 5 bases; nucleotides outside the gene matches: 8.